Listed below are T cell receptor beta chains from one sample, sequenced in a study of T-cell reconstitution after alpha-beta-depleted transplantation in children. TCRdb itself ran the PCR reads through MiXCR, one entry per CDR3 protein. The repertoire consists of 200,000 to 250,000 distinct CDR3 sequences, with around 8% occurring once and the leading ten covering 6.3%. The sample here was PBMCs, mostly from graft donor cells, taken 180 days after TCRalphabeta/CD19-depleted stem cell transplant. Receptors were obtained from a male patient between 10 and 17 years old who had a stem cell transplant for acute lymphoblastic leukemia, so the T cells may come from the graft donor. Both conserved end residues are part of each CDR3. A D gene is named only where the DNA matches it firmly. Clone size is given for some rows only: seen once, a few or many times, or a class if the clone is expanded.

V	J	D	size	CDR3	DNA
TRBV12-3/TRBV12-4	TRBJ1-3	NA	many	CASSFGGLSGNTIYF	TGTGCCAGCAGTTTCGGTGGACTCTCTGGAAACACCATATATTTT
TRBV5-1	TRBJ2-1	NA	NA	CASYWGPSGNEQFF	TGCGCCAGCTATTGGGGGCCTTCTGGGAATGAGCAGTTCTTC
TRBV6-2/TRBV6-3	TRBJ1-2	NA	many	CASEGFLGYTF	TGTGCCAGCGAAGGTTTTCTAGGCTACACCTTC
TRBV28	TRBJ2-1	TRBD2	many	CASRPSTSGSYNEQFF	TGTGCCAGCAGGCCCTCTACTAGCGGCTCCTACAATGAGCAGTTCTTC
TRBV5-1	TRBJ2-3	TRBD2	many	CASSTSGRTDTQYF	TGCGCCAGCAGCACTAGCGGGAGGACAGATACGCAGTATTTT
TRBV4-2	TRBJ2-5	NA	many	CASSQASGSEETQYF	TGTGCCAGCAGCCAAGCCTCGGGGAGTGAGGAGACCCAGTACTTC
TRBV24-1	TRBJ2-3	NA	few	CATSDLRDTDTQYF	TGTGCCACCAGTGATTTGCGTGACACAGATACGCAGTATTTT
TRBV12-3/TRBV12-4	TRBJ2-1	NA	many	CASSFSVEEQFF	TGTGCCAGCAGTTTCTCCGTGGAGGAGCAGTTCTTC
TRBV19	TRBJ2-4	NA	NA	CASSLTGPKNIQYF	TGTGCCAGTAGTCTGACGGGTCCCAAAAACATTCAGTACTTC
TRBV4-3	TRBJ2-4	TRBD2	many	CASSPRRGVGYTKNIQYF	TGCGCCAGCAGCCCGAGACGGGGGGTCGGTTACACCAAAAACATTCAGTACTTC
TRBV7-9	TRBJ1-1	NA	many	CASSPEGNTEAFF	TGTGCCAGCAGCCCGGAGGGAAACACTGAAGCTTTCTTT
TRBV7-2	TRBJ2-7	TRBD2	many	CASSLLSGGAYEQYF	TGTGCCAGCAGCCTTCTTAGCGGGGGGGCCTACGAGCAGTACTTC
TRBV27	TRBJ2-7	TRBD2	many	CASSLRTSGASYEQYF	TGTGCCAGCAGTCTACGGACTAGCGGGGCCTCCTACGAGCAGTACTTC
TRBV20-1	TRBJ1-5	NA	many	CSAHGDSNQPQHF	TGCAGTGCCCACGGAGATAGCAATCAGCCCCAGCATTTT
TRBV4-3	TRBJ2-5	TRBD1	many	CASSQDSGGGETQYF	TGCGCCAGCAGCCAAGATTCAGGGGGCGGTGAGACCCAGTACTTC
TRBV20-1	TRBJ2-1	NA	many	CSADGLIDLNEQFF	TGCAGTGCCGACGGGCTTATAGACCTCAATGAGCAGTTCTTC
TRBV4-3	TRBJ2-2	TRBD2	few	CASSRDGLAGNTGELFF	TGCGCCAGCAGCCGAGACGGACTAGCGGGGAACACCGGGGAGCTGTTTTTT
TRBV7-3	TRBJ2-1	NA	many	CASSPLGRIGEQFF	TGTGCCAGCAGCCCCCTCGGCAGGATCGGTGAGCAGTTCTTC
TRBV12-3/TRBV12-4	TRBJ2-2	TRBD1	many	CASSNRGTGELFF	TGTGCCAGCAGTAACAGGGGGACCGGGGAGCTGTTTTTT
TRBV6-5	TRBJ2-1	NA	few	CASSYPENEQFF	TGTGCCAGCAGTTACCCAGAAAATGAGCAGTTCTTC
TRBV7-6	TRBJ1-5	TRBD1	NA	CASSPWTGSNQPQHF	TGTGCCAGCAGCCCCTGGACAGGGAGCAATCAGCCCCAGCATTTT
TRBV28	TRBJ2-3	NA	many	CASTSSTGTQDTQYF	TGTGCCAGCACCAGTTCGACAGGAACCCAGGATACGCAGTATTTT
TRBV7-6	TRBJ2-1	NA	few	CASSLAPRDRNNEQFF	TGTGCCAGCAGCTTAGCGCCACGGGACCGAAACAATGAGCAGTTCTTC
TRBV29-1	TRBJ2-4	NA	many	CSVEGRGNIQYF	TGCAGCGTTGAGGGGAGGGGGAACATTCAGTACTTC
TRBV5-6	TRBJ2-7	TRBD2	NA	CASNLAGGIFSYEQYF	TGTGCCAGCAACTTAGCGGGGGGGATCTTTTCGTACGAGCAGTACTTC
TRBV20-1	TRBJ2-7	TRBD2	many	CSASYSGGAYEQYF	TGCAGTGCTAGTTATTCGGGGGGGGCCTACGAGCAGTACTTC
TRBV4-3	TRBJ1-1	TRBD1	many	CASSQLDRGTEAFF	TGCGCCAGCAGCCAACTTGACAGGGGAACTGAAGCTTTCTTT
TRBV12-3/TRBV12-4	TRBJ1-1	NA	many	CASSLYGAGPNTEAFF	TGTGCCAGCAGTCTCTACGGGGCAGGACCGAACACTGAAGCTTTCTTT
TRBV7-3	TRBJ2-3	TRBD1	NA	CASSPDRAGTDTQYF	TGTGCCAGCAGCCCGGACAGGGCGGGGACAGATACGCAGTATTTT